This record covers a single TCR beta chain. While infection was still active, Seattle patients were enrolled and then followed longitudinally. This record belongs to a study of blood T cell repertoires in COVID-19. The data were produced by immunoSEQ multiplex PCR, yet TCRdb's version contains in-frame clones alone and is incomplete. The sample includes more than 300,000 clones, 80% to 90% of them seen just once. Material: peripheral blood. This clonotype was obtained from a woman between 50 and 59 years old with COVID-19, enrolled during active disease.

The CDR3 loop reads CASSNRDNTF. The CDR3 DNA follows: TGTGCCAGCAGTAACAGGGATAACACCTTC. The rearrangement links TRBV6-5 to TRBJ1-2, with D perhaps TRBD1 (6 bases). This CDR3 is built from 10 residues. The V gene's germline CDR1 is MNHEY and CDR2 SVGAGI. Trimming took off 5 bases at V and 12 bases at J, with 10 bases between the two ends.